These 3 T cell receptor beta chains share one sample of origin, sequenced in a study of blood T cell repertoires in COVID-19. The assay was immunoSEQ multiplex PCR, and TCRdb's table has in-frame clones only and misses some. The table has roughly 100,000 clones, roughly 90% seen once; the top ten hold 5.5% to 7%. Input material: peripheral blood. These receptors all stem from a human donor in a cohort sampled during active COVID-19.

The gene calls are TRBV5-4 and TRBJ2-5; D call uncertain. The V gene's germline CDR1 is SGHNT and CDR2 YYREEE (reference sequence). V lost 3 bases and J lost 2, with 14 bases in between. This CDR3 is 15 amino acids long. In DNA, the CDR3 is TGTGCCAGCAGCTACCGTTCGGCGGATCAAGAGACCCAGTACTTC. Residues: CASSYRSADQETQYF.

V and J are TRBV6-5 and TRBJ2-7; D not certain. Germline V gives CDR1 MNHEY, CDR2 SVGAGI. Trimming stripped 4 bases from V and 6 bases from J, with 19 bases between. The CDR3 runs 15 residues. CDR3 sequence: CASSSQFGESGEQYF. As DNA, the CDR3 is TGTGCCAGCAGTTCCCAGTTCGGAGAGTCTGGCGAGCAGTACTTC.

The genes are TRBV27 and TRBJ2-2, with 9 positions matching TRBD1. Germline CDR1 reads MNHEY; CDR2 reads SMNVEV (reference sequence). Losses at the gene ends were 0 bases for V and 7 bases for J; bases not matched to a gene: 15. The length of the CDR3 is 19 residues. In DNA, the CDR3 is TGTGCCAGCAGTTTATCGATATATGTGGGACAGGGAGTCGGCGGGGAGCTGTTTTTT. Protein: CASSLSIYVGQGVGGELFF.